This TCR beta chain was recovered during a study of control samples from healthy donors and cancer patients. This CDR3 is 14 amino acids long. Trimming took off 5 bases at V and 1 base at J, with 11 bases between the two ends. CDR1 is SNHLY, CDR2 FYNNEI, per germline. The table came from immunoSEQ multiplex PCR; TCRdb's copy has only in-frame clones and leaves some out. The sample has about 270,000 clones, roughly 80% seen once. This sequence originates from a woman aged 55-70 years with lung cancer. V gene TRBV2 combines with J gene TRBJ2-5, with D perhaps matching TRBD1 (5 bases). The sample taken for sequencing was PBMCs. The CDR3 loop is CASSQGEVQETQYF. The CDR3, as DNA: TGTGCCAGCAGTCAGGGTGAGGTCCAAGAGACCCAGTACTTC.